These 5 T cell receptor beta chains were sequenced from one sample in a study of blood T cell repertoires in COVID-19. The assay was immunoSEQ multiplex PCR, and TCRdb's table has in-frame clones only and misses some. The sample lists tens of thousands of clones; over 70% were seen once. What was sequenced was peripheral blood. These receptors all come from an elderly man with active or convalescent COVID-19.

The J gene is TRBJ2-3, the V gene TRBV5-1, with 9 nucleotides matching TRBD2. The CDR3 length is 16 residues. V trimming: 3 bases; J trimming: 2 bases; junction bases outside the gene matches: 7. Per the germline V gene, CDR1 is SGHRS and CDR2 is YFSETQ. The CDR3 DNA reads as TGCGCCAGCAGCTCGGGACTAGCCCTATACACAGATACGCAGTATTTT. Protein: CASSSGLALYTDTQYF.

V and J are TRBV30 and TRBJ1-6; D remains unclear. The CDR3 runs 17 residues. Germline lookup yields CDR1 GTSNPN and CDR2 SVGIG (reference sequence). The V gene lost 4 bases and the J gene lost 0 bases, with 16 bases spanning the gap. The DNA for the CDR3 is TGTGCCTGGAACGAATTAGCCGGAAGCTCCTATAATTCACCCCTCCACTTT. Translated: CAWNELAGSSYNSPLHF.

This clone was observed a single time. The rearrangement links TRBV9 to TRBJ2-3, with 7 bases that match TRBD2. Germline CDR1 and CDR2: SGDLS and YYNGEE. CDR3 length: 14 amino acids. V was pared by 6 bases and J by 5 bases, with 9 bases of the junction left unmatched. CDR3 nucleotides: TGTGCCAGCATGCCTGGCGGGGGTCTAGATACGCAGTATTTT. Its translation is CASMPGGGLDTQYF.

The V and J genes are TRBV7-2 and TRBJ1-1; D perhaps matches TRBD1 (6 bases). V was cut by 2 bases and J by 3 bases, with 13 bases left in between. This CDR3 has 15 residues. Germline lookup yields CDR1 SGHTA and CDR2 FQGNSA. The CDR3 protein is CASSLLDRKYTEAFF. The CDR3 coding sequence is TGTGCCAGCAGCTTATTGGACAGAAAATACACTGAAGCTTTCTTT.

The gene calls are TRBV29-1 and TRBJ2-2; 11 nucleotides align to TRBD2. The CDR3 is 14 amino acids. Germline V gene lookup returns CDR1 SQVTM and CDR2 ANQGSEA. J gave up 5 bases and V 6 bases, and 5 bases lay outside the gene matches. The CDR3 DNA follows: TGCAGCGTAGCTAGCGGGGGGACGACCGGGGAGCTGTTTTTT. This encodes CSVASGGTTGELFF.